This paragraph reports one T cell receptor (beta chain). Both 60 Vbeta primers and 13 Jbeta primers went into the PCR. TCRdb's copy holds only in-frame clones and misses some; the assay was immunoSEQ multiplex PCR. This specimen shows 50,000 to 70,000 clones; the ten leading clones hold approximately 8.9%. These data are taken from a study of cytomegalovirus exposure and HLA in healthy donors. V lost 4 bases and J lost 8, with 19 bases in between. Germline V gene sequence: CDR1 SGDLS, CDR2 YYNGEE. This CDR3 has 15 amino acids. The J gene is TRBJ2-1, the V gene TRBV9; D is perhaps TRBD2 (6 bases). This sequence was found in a man aged 45 to 65 in good health and CMV-seropositive. Sequenced material: PBMCs. CDR3 DNA sequence: TGTGCCAGCAGCTATCGCCCCTCCGGCGGGGATGAGCAGTTCTTC. Translation: CASSYRPSGGDEQFF.